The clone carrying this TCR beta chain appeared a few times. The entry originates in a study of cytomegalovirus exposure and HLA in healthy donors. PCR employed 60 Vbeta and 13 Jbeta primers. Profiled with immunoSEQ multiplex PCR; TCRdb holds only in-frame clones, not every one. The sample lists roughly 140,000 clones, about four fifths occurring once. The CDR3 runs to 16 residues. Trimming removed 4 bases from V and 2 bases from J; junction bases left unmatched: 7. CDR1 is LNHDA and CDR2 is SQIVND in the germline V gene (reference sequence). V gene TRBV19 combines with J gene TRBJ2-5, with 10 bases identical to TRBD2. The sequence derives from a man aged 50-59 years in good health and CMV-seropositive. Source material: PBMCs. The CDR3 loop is CASSSQAGGGQETQYF. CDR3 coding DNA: TGTGCCAGTAGTAGTCAAGCGGGAGGGGGACAAGAGACCCAGTACTTC.